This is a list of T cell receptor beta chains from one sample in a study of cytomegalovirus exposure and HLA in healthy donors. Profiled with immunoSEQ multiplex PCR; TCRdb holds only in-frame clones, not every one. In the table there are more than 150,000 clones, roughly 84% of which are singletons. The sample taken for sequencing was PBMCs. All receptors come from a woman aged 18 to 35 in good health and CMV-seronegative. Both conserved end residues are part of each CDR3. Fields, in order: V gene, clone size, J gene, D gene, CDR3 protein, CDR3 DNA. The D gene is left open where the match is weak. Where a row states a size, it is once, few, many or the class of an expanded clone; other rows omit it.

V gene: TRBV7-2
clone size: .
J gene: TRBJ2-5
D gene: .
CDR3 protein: CASSLAWARQGTQYF
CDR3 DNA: TGTGCCAGCAGCTTAGCGTGGGCACGACAAGGGACCCAGTACTTC

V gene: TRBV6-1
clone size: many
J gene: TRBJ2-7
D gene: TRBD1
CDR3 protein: CASSGTGGSYEQYF
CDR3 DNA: TGTGCCAGCAGTGGGACAGGGGGCTCCTACGAGCAGTACTTC

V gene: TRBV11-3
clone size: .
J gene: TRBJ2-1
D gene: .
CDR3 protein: CASSLDSYRNTYNEQFF
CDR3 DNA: TGTGCCAGCAGCTTAGATAGCTACCGGAACACCTACAATGAGCAGTTCTTC

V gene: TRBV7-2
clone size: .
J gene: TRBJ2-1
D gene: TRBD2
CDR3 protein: CASSLLTGTSGNEQFF
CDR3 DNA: TGTGCCAGCAGCTTATTGACCGGGACTAGCGGCAATGAGCAGTTCTTC

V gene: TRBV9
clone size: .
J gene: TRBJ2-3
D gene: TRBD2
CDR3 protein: CASSVASSSGATDTQYF
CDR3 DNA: TGTGCCAGCAGCGTTGCCTCTTCTAGCGGGGCTACAGATACGCAGTATTTT

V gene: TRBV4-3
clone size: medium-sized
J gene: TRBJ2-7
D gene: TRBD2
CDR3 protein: CASSQGLAGGYEQYF
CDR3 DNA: TGCGCCAGCAGCCAAGGACTAGCGGGAGGGTACGAGCAGTACTTC

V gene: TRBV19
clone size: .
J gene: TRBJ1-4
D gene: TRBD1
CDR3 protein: CASRRTGATNEKLFF
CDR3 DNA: TGTGCCAGTCGCAGGACAGGCGCAACTAATGAAAAACTGTTTTTT

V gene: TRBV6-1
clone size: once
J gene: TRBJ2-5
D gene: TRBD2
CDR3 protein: CASSERDPGIAGGGRGTQYF
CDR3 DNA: TGTGCCAGCAGTGAAAGAGACCCTGGGATAGCGGGAGGAGGGCGAGGGACCCAGTACTTC

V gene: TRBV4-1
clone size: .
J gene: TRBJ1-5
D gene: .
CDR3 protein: CASSRSTGNQPQHF
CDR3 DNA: TGCGCCAGCAGCCGAAGCACAGGGAATCAGCCCCAGCATTTT

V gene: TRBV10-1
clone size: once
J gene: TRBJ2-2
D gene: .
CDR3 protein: CASSGRAGNGELFF
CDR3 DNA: TGCGCCAGCAGCGGTAGGGCCGGGAACGGGGAGCTGTTTTTT

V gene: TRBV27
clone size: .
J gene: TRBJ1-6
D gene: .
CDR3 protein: CASSLRGEGSPLHF
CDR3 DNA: TGTGCCAGCAGTTTACGGGGAGAAGGTTCACCCCTCCACTTT

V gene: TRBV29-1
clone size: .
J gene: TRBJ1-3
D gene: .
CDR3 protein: CSVAPDTSGNTIYF
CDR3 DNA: TGCAGCGTTGCCCCAGATACCTCTGGAAACACCATATATTTT

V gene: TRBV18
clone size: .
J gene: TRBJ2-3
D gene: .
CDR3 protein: CASSPLYGASDTQYF
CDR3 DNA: TGTGCCAGCTCACCACTGTATGGGGCTTCCGATACGCAGTATTTT

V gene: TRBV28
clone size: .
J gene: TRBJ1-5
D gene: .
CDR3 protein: CASSFTDYSNQPQHF
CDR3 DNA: TGTGCCAGCAGTTTCACAGACTATAGCAATCAGCCCCAGCATTTT

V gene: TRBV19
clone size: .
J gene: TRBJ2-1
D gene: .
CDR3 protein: CASSILALALPPLSGDGNEQFF
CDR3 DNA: TGTGCCAGTAGTATTTTGGCACTTGCCTTGCCCCCCCTTTCGGGAGATGGGAATGAGCAGTTCTTC

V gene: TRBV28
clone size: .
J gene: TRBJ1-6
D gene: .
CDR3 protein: CASSQDLSSYNSPLHF
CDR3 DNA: TGTGCCAGCAGTCAAGACTTAAGCTCCTATAATTCACCCCTCCACTTT

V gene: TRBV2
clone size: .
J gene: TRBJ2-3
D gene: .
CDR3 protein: CASSEGSRFTDTQYF
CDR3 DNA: TGTGCCAGCAGTGAAGGTTCGCGTTTTACAGATACGCAGTATTTT

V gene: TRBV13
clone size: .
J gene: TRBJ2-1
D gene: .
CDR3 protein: CASSLGDNNEQFF
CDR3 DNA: TGTGCCAGCAGCTTAGGGGACAACAATGAGCAGTTCTTC

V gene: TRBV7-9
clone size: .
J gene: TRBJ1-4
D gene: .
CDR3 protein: CASPPDRNEKLFF
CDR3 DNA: TGTGCCAGCCCCCCGGACAGAAATGAAAAACTGTTTTTT

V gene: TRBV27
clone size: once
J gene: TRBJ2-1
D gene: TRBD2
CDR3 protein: CASKRAGGPTHNEQFF
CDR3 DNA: TGTGCCAGCAAACGAGCGGGAGGGCCCACACACAATGAGCAGTTCTTC

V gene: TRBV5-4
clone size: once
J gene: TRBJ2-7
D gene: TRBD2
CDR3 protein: CASSGGAGAGGSYGQYF
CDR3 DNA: TGTGCCAGCAGCGGGGGGGCCGGGGCGGGGGGCTCCTACGGGCAGTACTTC

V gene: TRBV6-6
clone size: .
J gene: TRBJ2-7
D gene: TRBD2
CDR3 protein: CASSYAGGPYEQYF
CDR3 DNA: TGTGCCAGCAGTTACGCGGGGGGCCCGTACGAGCAGTACTTC